This passage covers 30 T cell receptor beta chains from one sample sequenced in a study of T-cell memory formation after mild COVID-19. TCRdb redid the calling of the 5' RACE reads with MiXCR, one entry per CDR3 protein. The sample lists just over 350,000 distinct CDR3 sequences; 13% to 15% were seen once. Sequencing was carried out using PBMCs or a T cell subset sorted from them (not recorded which). The receptor source for this set is a man in his late teens or twenties who had mild COVID-19 (a few samples of this study predate the infection). Cell type and time point are not known.

The rearrangement joins TRBV6-5 to TRBJ1-6, with unresolved D. CDR3 length: 14 residues. Germline-derived CDR1 and CDR2 are MNHEY and SVGAGI. The V and J ends lost 6 bases and 7 bases respectively, with 13 bases between them. The CDR3: CASSVRSRNSPLHF. CDR3 in DNA: TGTGCCAGCAGCGTCCGAAGCCGAAATTCACCCCTCCACTTT.

The chain employs TRBV5-1 and TRBJ1-2; D call uncertain. The CDR3 loop spans 13 amino acids. Germline V gene data show CDR1 as SGHRS and CDR2 as YFSETQ. V dropped 3 bases and J dropped 4 bases, with 10 bases sitting between them. The CDR3 here is CASSWEAFYGYTF. The CDR3 region has the DNA TGCGCCAGCAGCTGGGAGGCCTTCTATGGCTACACCTTC.

In this sample, this clonotype turned up a few times. The chain joins TRBV20-1 to TRBJ1-4; tentative D call: TRBD1 (6 bases). V was trimmed by 0 bases and J by 11 bases, leaving 19 bases between them. This CDR3 is built from 15 residues. Germline V gene lookup returns CDR1 DFQATT and CDR2 SNEGSKA (reference sequence). The DNA of the CDR3 is TGCAGTGCTAGAGATCTGGGTCGAGGGGGGAATAAACTGTTTTTT. It encodes CSARDLGRGGNKLFF.

The rearrangement joins TRBV6-5 to TRBJ2-5; a weak D match, TRBD2 (7 bases). Per the germline V gene, CDR1 is MNHEY and CDR2 is SVGAGI. V shed 8 bases and J shed 3 bases, with 22 bases lying between them. CDR3 size: 16 residues. CDR3 nucleotides: TGTGCCAGCTACCGGCACCCGGCGGGGGCCGAAGAGACCCAGTACTTC. This sequence encodes CASYRHPAGAEETQYF.

This clonotype was seen only a few times. The V and J genes are TRBV28 and TRBJ2-7, with TRBD2 as a possible D gene (7 bases). V lost 7 bases and J lost 1, with 14 bases in between. CDR1 is MDHEN, CDR2 SYDVKM, per germline. CDR3 length equals 14 residues. The CDR3 spells CASTKGGQSYEQYV. The CDR3 DNA reads TGTGCCAGCACCAAGGGGGGGCAATCCTACGAGCAGTACGTC.

This clonotype was counted between two and nine times. This rearrangement joins TRBV5-1 to TRBJ1-2, with 9 bases that match TRBD1. With V trimmed by 4 bases and J by 8 bases, 12 bases remained unmatched. Germline V gene data show CDR1 as SGHRS and CDR2 as YFSETQ. The CDR3 runs to 15 residues. The CDR3 protein is CASSDPGQGARGYTF. CDR3 nucleotides: TGCGCCAGCAGCGACCCGGGACAGGGAGCGCGGGGCTACACCTTC.

The chain is built from TRBV5-1 and TRBJ1-3, with TRBD1 identical over 7 bases. The CDR3 loop spans 17 amino acids. The ends lost 4 bases at V and 3 bases at J; junction bases unmatched: 13. The germline V gene encodes CDR1 SGHRS and CDR2 YFSETQ. The CDR3 loop reads CASSEGQSGLLGNTIYF. The CDR3 DNA sequence: TGCGCCAGCAGCGAGGGACAGTCGGGCCTCCTTGGAAACACCATATATTTT.

This clonotype has a handful of counts. The V gene is TRBV6-2 or TRBV6-3, the J gene TRBJ1-5, with 10 positions matching TRBD1. The CDR3 has 16 amino acids. Germline lookup yields CDR1 MNHEY and CDR2 SVGEGT. The V gene end was trimmed by 6 bases and the J gene end by 3 bases; junction bases not matched to a gene: 8. This chain's CDR3 is CASSPGTGVSNQPQHF. CDR3 DNA: TGTGCCAGCAGCCCCGGGACAGGGGTTTCCAATCAGCCCCAGCATTTT.

The rearrangement uses TRBV6-6 and TRBJ1-5; D unclear. Trimming cost V 2 bases and J 0 bases, with 5 bases left between them. CDR1 is MNHNY, CDR2 SVGAGI, per germline (reference sequence). This CDR3 has 14 residues. CDR3 loop: CASSYHDSNQPQHF. CDR3 DNA: TGTGCCAGCAGTTACCACGATAGCAATCAGCCCCAGCATTTT.

The gene calls are TRBV3-1 and TRBJ1-1; D remains ambiguous. There are 14 residues in the CDR3. CDR1 is LGHDT and CDR2 is YNNKEL in the germline V gene (reference sequence). The ends were cut back, 4 bases at V and 0 bases at J, with 9 bases in the middle. In DNA, the CDR3 is TGTGCCAGCAGCCCCGGTTCCTTGAACACTGAAGCTTTCTTT. Amino acids: CASSPGSLNTEAFF.

This clonotype turned up a few times. The V call is TRBV7-9, the J call TRBJ1-6; 7 bases line up with TRBD1. This CDR3 contains 15 residues. Germline loops: CDR1 SEHNR, CDR2 FQNEAQ (reference sequence). J gave up 9 bases and V 2 bases, and 7 bases lay outside the gene matches. The CDR3 DNA follows: TGTGCCAGCAGCTTACGACAGGGTAATACTTCACCCCTCCACTTT. It encodes CASSLRQGNTSPLHF.

V and J are TRBV9 and TRBJ1-1; D gene unclear. Germline V gives CDR1 SGDLS, CDR2 YYNGEE. The V end lost 1 base, the J end lost 5 bases, and 9 bases lay between the germline ends. The CDR3 runs 13 residues. CDR3 coding DNA: TGTGCCAGCAGCGTAACGGTGGCTACTGAAGCTTTCTTT. This translates into CASSVTVATEAFF.

This clonotype occurred a few times. The chain combines TRBV12-3 or TRBV12-4 with TRBJ1-5; 9 positions match TRBD1. This CDR3 has 15 residues. V gave up 1 base and J gave up 7 bases; unmatched junction bases: 5. CDR3 protein: CASSLVGQGDQPQHF. In DNA form, the CDR3 reads TGTGCCAGCAGTTTAGTGGGACAGGGAGACCAGCCCCAGCATTTT.

This chain uses TRBV5-4 with TRBJ1-1; no clear D gene. The CDR3 consists of 15 residues. The germline V gene encodes CDR1 SGHNT and CDR2 YYREEE (reference sequence). Trimming removed 0 bases at V and 1 base at J, with 10 bases between. CDR3 region: CASSLDAGPNTEAFF. The CDR3 DNA follows: TGTGCCAGCAGCTTGGACGCAGGACCGAACACTGAAGCTTTCTTT. Full variable domain (remainder filled in from reference TRBV5-4 and TRBJ1-1): ETGVTQSPTHLIKTRGQQVTLRCSSQSGHNTVSWYQQALGQGPQFIFQYYREEENGRGNFPPRFSGLQFPNYSSELNVNALELDDSALYLCASSLDAGPNTEAFFGQGTRLTVV.

V is TRBV11-2 and J is TRBJ1-1; unclear D gene. The germline gives CDR1 SGHAT, CDR2 FQNNGV. V gave up 2 bases and J gave up 4 bases, with 14 bases separating them. This CDR3 spans 15 amino acids. The CDR3 sequence is CASSLIRGSSTEAFF. The CDR3 DNA follows: TGTGCCAGCAGCTTAATTAGAGGGTCCAGCACTGAAGCTTTCTTT.

This clonotype showed up just a few times. The chain combines TRBV4-1 with TRBJ2-1; TRBD2 agrees at 9 bases. In germline, CDR1 is MGHRA, CDR2 YSYEKL. The CDR3 runs to 17 residues. Trimming at V came to 3 bases and at J to 4 bases, leaving 10 bases not matched to a gene. The CDR3 loop reads CASSQLLAGDRYNEQFF. The CDR3 nucleotides read TGCGCCAGCAGCCAGCTTTTAGCGGGGGACCGTTACAATGAGCAGTTCTTC.

This clonotype appeared a few times. This chain uses TRBV7-2 with TRBJ2-3, with 11 bases identical to TRBD2. The CDR3 covers 15 residues. CDR1 is SGHTA and CDR2 is FQGNSA in the germline V gene. Trimming took 5 bases from V and 7 from J; bases not matched to a gene: 8. The CDR3 here is CASSLVAGGPNTQYF. The DNA of the CDR3 is TGTGCCAGCAGCCTTGTAGCGGGGGGGCCGAATACGCAGTATTTT.

V and J are TRBV20-1 and TRBJ2-2, with no clear D. Germline V lookup: CDR1 DFQATT, CDR2 SNEGSKA (reference sequence). Trimming stripped 6 bases from V and 1 base from J, with 9 bases between. The CDR3 is 13 amino acids. The DNA for the CDR3 is TGCAGTGCAGTCGACGGGAACACCGGGGAGCTGTTTTTT. Its protein product is CSAVDGNTGELFF.

This sequence joins TRBV4-1 and TRBJ2-2, with D tentatively TRBD1 (6 bases). The germline V gene encodes CDR1 MGHRA and CDR2 YSYEKL. V shed 5 bases and J shed 4 bases, with 14 bases lying between them. The CDR3 contains 15 residues. CDR3 in DNA: TGCGCCAGCAGCGGGGGCAGGGCGAGCACCGGGGAGCTGTTTTTT. It yields the protein CASSGGRASTGELFF.

This clonotype has only a few counts. This chain joins TRBV4-3 and TRBJ2-2, with 9 bases fitting TRBD1. Per the germline V gene, CDR1 is LGHNA and CDR2 is YSLEER. Trimming removed 4 bases from V and 6 bases from J; junction bases left unmatched: 15. The CDR3 consists of 18 residues. The CDR3 protein is CASSPGQGTGRTSGELFF. The CDR3 DNA reads TGCGCCAGCAGCCCGGGACAGGGAACGGGGAGGACCTCCGGGGAGCTGTTTTTT.

The V gene is TRBV5-1, the J gene TRBJ2-2; the match to TRBD2 covers 12 bases. Germline V gene sequence: CDR1 SGHRS, CDR2 YFSETQ. The CDR3 runs 18 residues. V gave up 0 bases and J gave up 2 bases; unmatched junction bases: 5. In DNA form, the CDR3 reads TGCGCCAGCAGCTTGGCCTGGACTAGCGGGGTCAACACCGGGGAGCTGTTTTTT. The encoded protein is CASSLAWTSGVNTGELFF. The full variable domain, completed using reference TRBV5-1 and TRBJ2-2, is KAGVTQTPRYLIKTRGQQVTLSCSPISGHRSVSWYQQTPGQGLQFLFEYFSETQRNKGNFPGRFSGRQFSNSRSEMNVSTLELGDSALYLCASSLAWTSGVNTGELFFGEGSRLTVL.

This clonotype appeared a few times. V usage is TRBV6-2 or TRBV6-3 and J usage is TRBJ2-7, with D tentatively TRBD2 (6 bases). The V gene lost 6 bases and the J gene lost 6 bases, with 15 bases spanning the gap. Germline-derived CDR1 and CDR2 are MNHEY and SVGEGT. The CDR3 is made up of 13 amino acids. The CDR3 bases are TGTGCCAGCAGGCATTCTAGCGCAGGCGAGCAGTACGTC. Its translation is CASRHSSAGEQYV.

The chain joins TRBV12-3 or TRBV12-4 to TRBJ2-2, with D unclear. Trimming took 7 bases from V and 6 from J, leaving 6 bases between them. CDR3 length: 11 amino acids. As DNA, the CDR3 is TGTGCCAGCACCTTATCCGGGGAGCTGTTTTTT. It translates to CASTLSGELFF.

The chain combines TRBV4-1 with TRBJ1-2; unclear D gene. Germline V lookup: CDR1 MGHRA, CDR2 YSYEKL. The CDR3 has 15 amino acids. Trimming took 5 bases from V and 5 from J, leaving 18 bases between them. CDR3 nucleotides: TGCGCCAGCAGCAATCCCGGGAGCCGATTTTATGGCTACACCTTC. This gives the protein CASSNPGSRFYGYTF.

This clonotype has just a few counts. The V and J genes are TRBV10-3 and TRBJ1-1; D unclear. Deletions cut 0 bases from V and 2 bases from J, with 7 bases between. The germline CDR1 and CDR2 sequences are ENHRY and SYGVKD. The CDR3 sequence is 14 residues long. The CDR3 DNA reads as TGTGCCATCAGTGAGTCGCAGGATAACACTGAAGCTTTCTTT. Protein product: CAISESQDNTEAFF.

This clonotype has a handful of counts. The rearrangement links TRBV5-6 to TRBJ2-3; TRBD2 is a possible D gene (5 bases). This CDR3 is built from 15 residues. Germline assignment: CDR1 SGHDT and CDR2 YYEEEE. With 1 base removed from V and 5 bases from J, the gap between germline ends came to 14 bases. CDR3 in DNA: TGTGCCAGCAGCTTGTATCAGGTTCGGGGAGATACGCAGTATTTT. As protein: CASSLYQVRGDTQYF.

The chain couples TRBV7-2 to TRBJ1-5; D gene unclear. The CDR3 is 13 amino acids. The germline V and J ends were trimmed by 0 bases and 5 bases, with 5 bases remaining between them. Germline V lookup: CDR1 SGHTA, CDR2 FQGNSA. The CDR3 DNA is TGTGCCAGCAGCTTAGCGGTTTATCAGCCCCAGCATTTT. This encodes CASSLAVYQPQHF.

This clonotype was seen only a few times. The chain recombines TRBV6-5 with TRBJ2-2, with D unresolved. The germline V gene has CDR1 MNHEY and CDR2 SVGAGI. The CDR3 extends over 13 amino acids. The ends were cut back, 3 bases at V and 6 bases at J, with 8 bases in the middle. The CDR3: CASSYGSAGELFF. CDR3 DNA: TGTGCCAGCAGTTATGGGTCGGCCGGGGAGCTGTTTTTT.

This clonotype appeared a single time. The chain employs TRBV6-1 and TRBJ1-3; D unresolved. Trimming removed 0 bases from V and 0 bases from J, with 3 bases in between. CDR3 length equals 14 residues. CDR1 and CDR2 (germline): MNHNS, SASEGT. For the CDR3, the DNA is TGTGCCAGCAGTGAAGCAAACTCTGGAAACACCATATATTTT. Translating gives CASSEANSGNTIYF.

This clonotype was seen repeatedly, ten times or more. The gene calls are TRBV27 and TRBJ2-1; TRBD1 agrees at 7 bases. The V segment lost 0 bases and the J segment 0 bases; nucleotides outside the gene matches: 2. There are 16 residues in the CDR3. Germline V gene lookup returns CDR1 MNHEY and CDR2 SMNVEV (reference sequence). The CDR3 loop reads CASSLSTGSSYNEQFF. The DNA for the CDR3 is TGTGCCAGCAGTTTATCGACAGGGAGCTCCTACAATGAGCAGTTCTTC.